Given below is one T cell receptor beta chain in context. As yet, its antigen is unknown. This entry comes from a study of cytomegalovirus exposure and HLA in healthy donors. Points from the study as a whole: Some TCR beta chains (around 180 of them) were listed as cytomegalovirus-associated. Among the CMV-associated chains, a few were confirmed in vitro as specific for CMV antigens. Diagnosis of cytomegalovirus status made by the classifier reportedly showed high specificity and sensitivity.

Trimming removed 2 bases from V and 3 bases from J, with 17 bases in between. The CDR3 is made up of 15 amino acids. Germline CDR1 GTSNPN, CDR2 SVGIG (reference sequence). TCRdb keeps only in-frame clones here, not all; method: immunoSEQ multiplex PCR. The table includes 70,000 to 75,000 clones, 94% detected once. Input material: PBMCs. This sequence joins TRBV30 and TRBJ2-7, with D possibly TRBD1 on 6 matching bases. This TCR came from a man aged 18-30 years in good health and CMV-seropositive. The CDR3 region has the DNA TGTGCCTGGAGTCCGACTCGGGGCAGGGGCTACGAGCAGTACTTC. It codes for CAWSPTRGRGYEQYF.